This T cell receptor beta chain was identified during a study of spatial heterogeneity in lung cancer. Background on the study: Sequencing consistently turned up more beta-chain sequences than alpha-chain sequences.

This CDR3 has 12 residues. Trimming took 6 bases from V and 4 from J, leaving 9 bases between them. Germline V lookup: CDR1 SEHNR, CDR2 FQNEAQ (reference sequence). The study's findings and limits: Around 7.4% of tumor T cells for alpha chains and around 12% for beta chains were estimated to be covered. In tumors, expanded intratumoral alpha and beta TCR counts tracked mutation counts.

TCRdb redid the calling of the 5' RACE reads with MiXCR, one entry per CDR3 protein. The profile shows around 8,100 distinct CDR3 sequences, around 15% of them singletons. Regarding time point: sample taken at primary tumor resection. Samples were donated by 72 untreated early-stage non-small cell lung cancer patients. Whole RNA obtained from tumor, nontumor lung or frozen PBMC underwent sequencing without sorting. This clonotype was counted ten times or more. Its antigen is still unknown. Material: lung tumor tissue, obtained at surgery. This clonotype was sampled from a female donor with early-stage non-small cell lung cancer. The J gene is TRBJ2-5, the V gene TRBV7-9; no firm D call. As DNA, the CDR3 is TGTGCCAGCAGTTTGATCGGAGAGACCCAGTACTTC. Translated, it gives CASSLIGETQYF.